The 17 T cell receptor beta chains reported below all come from one sample, sequenced in a study of shared clonotypes between healthy human individuals. Only CD45RO-negative cells positively selected for CCR7 counted as naive CD8 cells, so terminally differentiated effector memory CD45RA+ cells were excluded. TCRdb keeps only in-frame clones here, not all; method: immunoSEQ multiplex PCR. The sample includes around 2,000,000 clones, around 96% of them seen just once. The sequenced sample was naive CD8+ T cells sorted from blood. These receptors were obtained from a man aged 18-30 years in good health.

The V call is TRBV11-2, the J call TRBJ2-4; 12 bases map to TRBD2. This CDR3 comprises 15 residues. The ends lost 5 bases at V and 7 bases at J; junction bases unmatched: 6. Germline-derived CDR1 and CDR2 are SGHAT and FQNNGV. CDR3 protein: CASSPLAGGLNIQYF. CDR3 nucleotide sequence: TGTGCCAGCAGCCCCCTAGCGGGAGGGCTGAACATTCAGTACTTC.

This chain links TRBV5-1 with TRBJ2-1; possible D gene TRBD2, 6 bases. The CDR3 is 14 residues long. Trimming stripped 4 bases from V and 9 bases from J, with 17 bases between. Germline CDR1 is SGHRS and CDR2 is YFSETQ. This CDR3 is CASSLEGGLSEQFF. The CDR3, as DNA: TGCGCCAGCAGCCTGGAGGGCGGGCTTTCTGAGCAGTTCTTC.

This chain links TRBV13 with TRBJ2-7, with TRBD2 matching over 8 bases. CDR1 and CDR2 from the germline V gene are PRHDT and FYEKMQ (reference sequence). With 6 bases clipped from V and 1 base from J, the junction kept 14 bases outside the gene matches. This CDR3 is 17 amino acids long. CDR3: CASSGGISGIDSYEQYF. The CDR3 DNA reads TGTGCCAGCAGTGGGGGCATTAGCGGGATCGATTCCTACGAGCAGTACTTC.

The sample holds a few counts of this clone. Written as DNA, the CDR3 is TGTGCCAGCAGCCAAGATAGGGCTCCCGGGGAGCTGTTTTTT. Translating gives CASSQDRAPGELFF. This rearrangement joins TRBV4-2 to TRBJ2-2; no reliable D call. In germline, CDR1 is LGHNA, CDR2 YNFKEQ. The ends were cut back, 0 bases at V and 6 bases at J, with 8 bases in the middle. CDR3 size: 14 residues.

This chain links TRBV9 with TRBJ2-7; perhaps D is TRBD1 or TRBD2 (5 bases each). The CDR3 spans 13 residues. The V gene's germline CDR1 is SGDLS and CDR2 YYNGEE. V was pared by 2 bases and J by 5 bases, with 11 bases between. The CDR3 DNA is TGTGCCAGCAGCGTGGGGGACGTCAACGAGCAGTACTTC. This codes for CASSVGDVNEQYF.

This rearrangement joins TRBV11-2 to TRBJ2-7, with TRBD2 matching 8 bases. The CDR3 covers 15 residues. Germline V gene data show CDR1 as SGHAT and CDR2 as FQNNGV. Unmatched junction bases numbered 4, after V lost 0 bases and J lost 3 bases. CDR3 in DNA: TGTGCCAGCAGCTTAGATCGGGAGGGTTACTACGAGCAGTACTTC. It is translated as CASSLDREGYYEQYF.

The J gene is TRBJ2-1, the V gene TRBV5-1; D is tentatively TRBD1 or TRBD2 (5 bases each). Germline V gene data show CDR1 as SGHRS and CDR2 as YFSETQ. V lost 4 bases and J lost 3, with 14 bases in between. This CDR3 comprises 15 residues. CDR3 DNA: TGCGCCAGCAGCCCGGGGTTGGGGGACTACAATGAGCAGTTCTTC. Protein product: CASSPGLGDYNEQFF.

This clone is a singleton in its sample. This sequence joins TRBV27 and TRBJ1-6, with a tentative D call TRBD1 (6 bases). CDR1 is MNHEY, CDR2 SMNVEV, per germline (reference sequence). Deletions cut 5 bases from V and 0 bases from J, with 20 bases between. The CDR3 totals 19 residues. The CDR3 coding sequence is TGTGCCAGCAGTGCCCGGACAGCCTCCCCGAGCTCCTATAATTCACCCCTCCACTTT. Translating it yields CASSARTASPSSYNSPLHF.

The genes are TRBV6-1 and TRBJ2-7; D is unresolved. The germline V gene encodes CDR1 MNHNS and CDR2 SASEGT. The CDR3 is 13 residues long. V shed 3 bases and J shed 1 base, with 7 bases lying between them. The CDR3 is CASSDGASYEQYF. The CDR3 DNA sequence: TGTGCCAGCAGTGATGGCGCATCCTACGAGCAGTACTTC.

The J gene is TRBJ1-6, the V gene TRBV10-3; D remains unclear. The CDR3 has 17 amino acids. Germline loops: CDR1 ENHRY, CDR2 SYGVKD. Trimming took 0 bases from V and 2 from J, leaving 11 bases between them. In DNA, the CDR3 is TGTGCCATCAGTGAGTCGAACCCGCTTGCCTATAATTCACCCCTCCACTTT. The encoded protein is CAISESNPLAYNSPLHF.

V and J are TRBV27 and TRBJ2-7; D tentatively fits TRBD1 or TRBD2 (5 bases each). V was shortened by 1 base and J by 7 bases, with 17 bases between the two germline ends. The CDR3 loop spans 15 amino acids. CDR1 and CDR2 (germline): MNHEY, SMNVEV (reference sequence). The CDR3 spells CASSLYSGTSGEQYF. The CDR3, as DNA: TGTGCCAGCAGTTTATACTCCGGGACCTCGGGTGAGCAGTACTTC.

This sequence joins TRBV27 and TRBJ1-2, with 7 bases aligning to TRBD1. CDR1 and CDR2 (germline): MNHEY, SMNVEV (reference sequence). V was pared by 4 bases and J by 10 bases, with 21 bases of the junction left unmatched. This CDR3 is 17 amino acids long. CDR3 bases: TGTGCCAGCAGTTCCTACTCCGCACAGGGGCTCTCCCTCCTCTACACCTTC. Residues: CASSSYSAQGLSLLYTF.

This clone came up a few times. The chain joins TRBV18 to TRBJ1-2; tentative D call: TRBD1 (5 bases). The CDR3 runs to 13 residues. In germline, CDR1 is KGHSH, CDR2 LQKENI. The germline V and J ends were trimmed by 7 bases and 0 bases, with 9 bases remaining between them. CDR3 sequence: CASCRDPNYGYTF. CDR3 DNA: TGTGCCAGCTGCCGGGACCCTAACTATGGCTACACCTTC.

The chain uses TRBV19 and TRBJ1-1, with TRBD1 as a possible D gene (5 bases). Germline assignment: CDR1 LNHDA and CDR2 SQIVND (reference sequence). The length of the CDR3 is 12 residues. The V gene lost 8 bases and the J gene lost 5 bases, with 12 bases spanning the gap. In DNA, the CDR3 is TGTGCCAGTTCAGGTCGGGGGACTGAAGCTTTCTTT. Its protein product is CASSGRGTEAFF.

The chain employs TRBV6-1 and TRBJ2-3; tentative D call: TRBD1 (6 bases). The CDR3 consists of 13 residues. In germline, CDR1 is MNHNS, CDR2 SASEGT. V lost 10 bases and J lost 2, with 13 bases in between. CDR3 loop: CATKGQPTDTQYF. CDR3 DNA: TGTGCCACCAAGGGACAACCCACAGATACGCAGTATTTT.

A remark on this clone: This sample also contains other DNA sequences that code for the same CDR3. The chain joins TRBV6-5 to TRBJ2-7; TRBD2 might be the D (6 bases). Trimming left V 4 bases short and J 0 bases short, with 10 bases between. The CDR3 has 14 amino acids. CDR1 and CDR2 (germline): MNHEY, SVGAGI. CDR3 protein: CASSSSGSSYEQYF. Written as DNA, the CDR3 is TGTGCCAGCAGTTCTTCCGGGAGCTCCTACGAGCAGTACTTC.

This chain connects TRBV4-2 to TRBJ2-2, with D perhaps matching TRBD2 (6 bases). This CDR3 region has 15 residues. Trimming cost V 0 bases and J 4 bases, with 9 bases left between them. Germline loops: CDR1 LGHNA, CDR2 YNFKEQ. This CDR3 is CASSQDHGGTGELFF. In DNA, the CDR3 is TGTGCCAGCAGCCAAGATCACGGGGGCACCGGGGAGCTGTTTTTT.